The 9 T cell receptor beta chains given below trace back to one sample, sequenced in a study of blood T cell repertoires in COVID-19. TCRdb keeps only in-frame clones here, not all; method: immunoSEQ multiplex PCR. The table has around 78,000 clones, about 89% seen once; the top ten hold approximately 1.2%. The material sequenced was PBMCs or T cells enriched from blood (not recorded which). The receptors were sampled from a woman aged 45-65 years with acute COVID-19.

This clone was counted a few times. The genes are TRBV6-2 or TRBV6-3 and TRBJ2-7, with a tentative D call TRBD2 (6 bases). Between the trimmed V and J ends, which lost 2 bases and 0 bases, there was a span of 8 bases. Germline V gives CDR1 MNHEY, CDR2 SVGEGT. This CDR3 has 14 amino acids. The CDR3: CASSYAGLSYEQYF. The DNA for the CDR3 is TGTGCCAGCAGTTACGCGGGACTCTCCTACGAGCAGTACTTC.

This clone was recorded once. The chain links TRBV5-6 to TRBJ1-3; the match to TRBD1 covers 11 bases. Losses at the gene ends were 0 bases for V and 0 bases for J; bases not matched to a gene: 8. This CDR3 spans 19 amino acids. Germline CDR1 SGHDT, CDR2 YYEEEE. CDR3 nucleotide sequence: TGTGCCAGCAGCTTGGCCGCTTGGACAGGGGGCACCTCTGGAAACACCATATATTTT. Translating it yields CASSLAAWTGGTSGNTIYF.

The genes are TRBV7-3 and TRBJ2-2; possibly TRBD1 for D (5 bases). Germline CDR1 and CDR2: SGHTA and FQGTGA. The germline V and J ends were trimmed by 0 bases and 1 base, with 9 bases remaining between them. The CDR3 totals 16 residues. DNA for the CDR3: TGTGCCAGCAGCTTAACTCCAGGGCGGAACACCGGGGAGCTGTTTTTT. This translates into CASSLTPGRNTGELFF.

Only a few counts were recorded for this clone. The CDR3 here is CASSITAWQGGYTF. CDR3 sequence (DNA): TGTGCCAGTAGTATAACCGCCTGGCAGGGTGGCTACACCTTC. This chain uses TRBV19 with TRBJ1-2; maybe TRBD1 (5 bases). This CDR3 region has 14 residues. CDR1 and CDR2 from the germline V gene are LNHDA and SQIVND (reference sequence). V dropped 2 bases and J dropped 7 bases, with 14 bases sitting between them.

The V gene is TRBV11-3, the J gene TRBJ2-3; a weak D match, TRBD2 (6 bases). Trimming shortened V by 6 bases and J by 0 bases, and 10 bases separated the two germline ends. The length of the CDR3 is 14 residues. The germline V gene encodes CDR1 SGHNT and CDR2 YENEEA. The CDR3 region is CASSRGESTDTQYF. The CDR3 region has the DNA TGTGCCAGCAGTCGCGGGGAGAGCACAGATACGCAGTATTTT.

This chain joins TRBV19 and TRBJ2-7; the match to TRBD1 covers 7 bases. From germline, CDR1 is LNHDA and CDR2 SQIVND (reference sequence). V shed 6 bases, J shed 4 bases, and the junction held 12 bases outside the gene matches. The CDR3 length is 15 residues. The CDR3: CASSQTGQRFYEQYF. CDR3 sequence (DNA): TGTGCCAGTAGCCAAACGGGACAGCGATTTTACGAGCAGTACTTC. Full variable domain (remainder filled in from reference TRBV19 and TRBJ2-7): DGGITQSPKYLFRKEGQNVTLSCEQNLNHDAMYWYRQDPGQGLRLIYYSQIVNDFQKGDIAEGYSVSREKKESFPLTVTSAQKNPTAFYLCASSQTGQRFYEQYFGPGTRLTVT.

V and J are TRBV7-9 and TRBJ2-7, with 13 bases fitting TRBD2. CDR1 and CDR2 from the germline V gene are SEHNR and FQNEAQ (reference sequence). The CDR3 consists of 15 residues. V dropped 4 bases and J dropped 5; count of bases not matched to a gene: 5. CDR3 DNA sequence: TGTGCCAGCAGCTCCTGGACTAGCGGGAGTAACGAGCAGTACTTC. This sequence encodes CASSSWTSGSNEQYF.

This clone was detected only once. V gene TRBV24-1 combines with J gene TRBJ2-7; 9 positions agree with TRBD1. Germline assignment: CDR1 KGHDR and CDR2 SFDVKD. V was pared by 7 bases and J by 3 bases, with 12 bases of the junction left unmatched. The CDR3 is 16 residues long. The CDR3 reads CATSPGRDRDDYEQYF. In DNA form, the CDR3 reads TGTGCCACCAGCCCCGGACGGGACAGGGATGACTACGAGCAGTACTTC.

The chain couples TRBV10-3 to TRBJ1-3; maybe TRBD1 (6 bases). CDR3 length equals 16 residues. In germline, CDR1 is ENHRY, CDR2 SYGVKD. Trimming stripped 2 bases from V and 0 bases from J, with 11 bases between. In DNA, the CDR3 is TGTGCCATCAGTGAGACAGGGCAATACTCTGGAAACACCATATATTTT. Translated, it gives CAISETGQYSGNTIYF.